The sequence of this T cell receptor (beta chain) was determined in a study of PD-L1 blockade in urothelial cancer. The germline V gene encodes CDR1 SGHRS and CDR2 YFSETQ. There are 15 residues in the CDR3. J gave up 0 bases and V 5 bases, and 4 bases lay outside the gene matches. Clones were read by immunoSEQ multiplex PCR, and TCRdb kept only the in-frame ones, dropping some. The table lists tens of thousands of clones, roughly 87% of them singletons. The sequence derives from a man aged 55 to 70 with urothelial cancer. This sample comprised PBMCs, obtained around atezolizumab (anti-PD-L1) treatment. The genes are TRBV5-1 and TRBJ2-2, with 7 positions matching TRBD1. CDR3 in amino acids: CASRGGQSNTGELFF. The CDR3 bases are TGCGCCAGCAGAGGGGGACAGTCGAACACCGGGGAGCTGTTTTTT. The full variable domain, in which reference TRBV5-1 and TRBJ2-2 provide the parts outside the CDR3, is KAGVTQTPRYLIKTRGQQVTLSCSPISGHRSVSWYQQTPGQGLQFLFEYFSETQRNKGNFPGRFSGRQFSNSRSEMNVSTLELGDSALYLCASRGGQSNTGELFFGEGSRLTVL.